The T cell receptor (beta chain) under discussion was sequenced for a study of blood T cell repertoires in COVID-19. Measured with immunoSEQ multiplex PCR; TCRdb has only the in-frame clones, and not every one. The sample shows 250,000 to 300,000 clones, about 90% of them seen only once. This CDR3 region has 13 residues. The germline V and J ends were trimmed by 6 bases and 2 bases, with 10 bases remaining between them. The sequenced sample was peripheral blood. This receptor was identified in a woman in her 30s with COVID-19, enrolled during active disease. The chain combines TRBV12-3 or TRBV12-4 with TRBJ1-2; D gene uncertain. The CDR3: CASSIVRNYGYTF. The CDR3 DNA follows: TGTGCCAGCAGCATAGTAAGAAACTATGGCTACACCTTC.